Presented here are 25 T cell receptor beta chains from one specimen sequenced in a study of T-cell reconstitution after alpha-beta-depleted transplantation in children. The TCRbeta library was prepared with unique molecular identifiers. TCRdb reanalysed the PCR reads using MiXCR and keeps one entry per CDR3 protein. The sample includes 210,000 or so distinct CDR3 sequences, roughly 9% of them seen just once. The sample in question was PBMCs from the stem cell graft donor, obtained from the stem cell graft. These receptors were obtained from a human donor who donated a stem cell graft to a child with acute lymphoblastic leukemia.

The chain couples TRBV12-3 or TRBV12-4 to TRBJ2-1; D may be TRBD2 (5 bases). There are 13 residues in the CDR3. Trimming removed 3 bases at V and 9 bases at J, with 12 bases between. The chain's CDR3 is CASSFGRDGEQFF. CDR3 DNA: TGTGCCAGCAGTTTTGGTCGGGATGGTGAGCAGTTCTTC.

This chain joins TRBV12-3 or TRBV12-4 and TRBJ2-2; 8 bases fit TRBD1. CDR3 size: 17 residues. V lost 4 bases and J lost 1; bases outside the gene matches: 8. CDR3 nucleotides: TGTGCCAGCAGTTCCAGATTCAGGGGGCGGAACACCGGGGAGCTGTTTTTT. Translating gives CASSSRFRGRNTGELFF.

The chain has TRBV27 and TRBJ1-1, with no clear D. V lost 0 bases and J 6 bases, leaving 14 bases between the germline ends. The CDR3 totals 15 residues. Germline V gives CDR1 MNHEY, CDR2 SMNVEV (reference sequence). The CDR3 DNA follows: TGTGCCAGCAGTTTATCTTCTGGGGTGCGAGCTGAAGCTTTCTTT. This codes for CASSLSSGVRAEAFF.

This clonotype has at least ten counts. This rearrangement joins TRBV12-3 or TRBV12-4 to TRBJ2-5, with no clear D. CDR3 length: 11 residues. The V end was cut by 2 bases, the J end by 4 bases, with 2 bases between. CDR3 residues: CASSLRETQYF. In DNA form, the CDR3 reads TGTGCCAGCAGTTTACGAGAGACCCAGTACTTC.

The chain couples TRBV20-1 to TRBJ2-7; D is possibly TRBD2 (6 bases). V gave up 1 base and J gave up 0 bases, with 13 bases separating them. The germline V gene has CDR1 DFQATT and CDR2 SNEGSKA (reference sequence). The CDR3 has 15 residues. CDR3 sequence: CSARASRGDSYEQYF. Here the CDR3 DNA reads TGCAGTGCTAGAGCCTCGCGGGGTGACTCCTACGAGCAGTACTTC.

The table lists this clonotype with many counts. The chain uses TRBV20-1 and TRBJ2-3; D is perhaps TRBD2 (5 bases). CDR1 is DFQATT, CDR2 SNEGSKA, per germline (reference sequence). Trimming took off 6 bases at V and 0 bases at J, with 19 bases between the two ends. The CDR3 runs 16 residues. CDR3: CSAISMTSGSTDTQYF. The CDR3 coding sequence is TGCAGTGCCATTTCTATGACCAGCGGAAGCACAGATACGCAGTATTTT.

Only a few counts were recorded for this clonotype. The chain couples TRBV12-3 or TRBV12-4 to TRBJ2-3; no definite D call. V lost 5 bases to trimming and J lost 6 bases, with 15 bases between them. The CDR3 spans 14 residues. This CDR3 is CASSPRTQPDTQYF. In DNA form, the CDR3 reads TGTGCCAGCAGTCCAAGGACCCAGCCTGATACGCAGTATTTT.

The chain has TRBV20-1 and TRBJ2-7; 8 bases agree with TRBD2. Germline V gene data show CDR1 as DFQATT and CDR2 as SNEGSKA (reference sequence). The CDR3 sequence is 11 residues long. The CDR3 nucleotides read TGCAGCTTCGGGGGGGGGTACGAGCAGTACTTC. Protein product: CSFGGGYEQYF.

This clonotype was picked up many times. V is TRBV20-1 and J is TRBJ2-1; 9 bases are a match to TRBD2. CDR3 length: 15 residues. V lost 1 base and J lost 5; bases outside the gene matches: 6. Germline V CDR1 and CDR2: DFQATT, SNEGSKA (reference sequence). CDR3 nucleotide sequence: TGCAGTGCTAGAGTAGCCCTAGCGGGGAACAATGAGCAGTTCTTC. The encoded protein is CSARVALAGNNEQFF.

This clonotype was observed many times. The chain combines TRBV6-5 with TRBJ1-1; tentative D call: TRBD1 (5 bases). V lost 7 bases and J 6 bases, leaving 12 bases between the germline ends. The CDR3 contains 12 residues. Per the germline V gene, CDR1 is MNHEY and CDR2 is SVGAGI. The CDR3 nucleotides read TGTGCCAGCATTAAAGGGGCGGCTGAAGCTTTCTTT. This encodes CASIKGAAEAFF.

This clonotype was observed many times. The CDR3 reads CASSLERNRGVYTGELFF. The CDR3 DNA is TGTGCCAGCAGCTTGGAAAGAAACAGAGGGGTTTACACCGGGGAGCTGTTTTTT. This rearrangement joins TRBV7-8 to TRBJ2-2, with D perhaps being TRBD1 or TRBD2 (5 bases each). Germline V gene lookup returns CDR1 SGHVS and CDR2 FQNEAQ. The CDR3 length is 18 residues. The V end was cut by 3 bases, the J end by 3 bases, with 20 bases between.

This clonotype was seen many times. The chain couples TRBV5-1 to TRBJ2-3, with D possibly matching TRBD1 (6 bases). Germline V gene sequence: CDR1 SGHRS, CDR2 YFSETQ. The V gene lost 4 bases and the J gene lost 7 bases, with 13 bases spanning the gap. This CDR3 spans 13 amino acids. CDR3 nucleotide sequence: TGCGCCAGCAGCGGACAGCACCGCTATACGCAGTATTTT. The encoded protein is CASSGQHRYTQYF.

This clonotype was observed many times. This chain links TRBV5-1 with TRBJ2-1, with 11 bases identical to TRBD2. Germline V gene sequence: CDR1 SGHRS, CDR2 YFSETQ. The CDR3 has 16 amino acids. The junction had 7 bases not matched to a gene; V was cut back by 3 bases and J by 5 bases. CDR3 sequence: CASSSKLAGEHNEQFF. The CDR3 nucleotides are TGCGCCAGCAGCTCCAAACTAGCGGGGGAGCACAATGAGCAGTTCTTC.

This clonotype came up a few times. This sequence joins TRBV5-1 and TRBJ1-2; no reliable D call. Germline CDR1 SGHRS, CDR2 YFSETQ. The CDR3 is 13 amino acids. Trimming removed 0 bases at V and 9 bases at J, with 12 bases between. This chain's CDR3 is CASSLESESSYTF. In nucleotides, the CDR3 is TGCGCCAGCAGCTTGGAGTCCGAAAGTAGCTACACCTTC.

Many counts were recorded for this clonotype. The chain uses TRBV12-3 or TRBV12-4 and TRBJ1-2, with D perhaps TRBD1 (6 bases). The V and J ends lost 5 bases and 9 bases respectively, with 16 bases between them. The CDR3 totals 13 residues. CDR3 residues: CASSRNREGSYTF. The CDR3 DNA sequence: TGTGCCAGCAGTAGAAACAGGGAGGGTAGCTACACCTTC.

The chain recombines TRBV6-1 with TRBJ2-2, with TRBD1 as a possible D gene (5 bases). The ends were cut back, 8 bases at V and 3 bases at J, with 16 bases in the middle. Germline V gives CDR1 MNHNS, CDR2 SASEGT. This CDR3 is 15 amino acids long. The CDR3 protein is CASVETGLYTGELFF. CDR3 nucleotides: TGTGCCAGCGTCGAAACAGGTCTCTACACCGGGGAGCTGTTTTTT.

Remarks on this clonotype: The junction departs from the called germline gene at one end, perhaps through a read error. The chain is built from TRBV5-6 and TRBJ1-2; D not resolved. The germline gives CDR1 SGHDT, CDR2 YYEEEE. This CDR3 comprises 15 residues. The CDR3 bases are TGTGCCAGCAGCTCCGCGATAGGAGGGAACTACGGCTACACCTTC. Translating it yields CASSSAIGGNYGYTF.

This clonotype has ten or more counts. J is TRBJ2-2 and V is TRBV6-4; possible D gene TRBD1, 6 bases. The CDR3 is 13 amino acids. V lost 4 bases, J lost 8 bases, and 11 bases lay in between. Per the germline V gene, CDR1 is MRHNA and CDR2 is SNTAGT. CDR3: CASSAGAPGELFF. DNA of the CDR3: TGTGCCAGCAGTGCAGGGGCACCGGGGGAGCTGTTTTTT.

The chain uses TRBV6-5 and TRBJ1-5, with D possibly being TRBD1 (6 bases). Trimming took 5 bases from V and 6 from J, leaving 20 bases between them. CDR3 size: 16 residues. Germline CDR1 MNHEY, CDR2 SVGAGI. As DNA, the CDR3 is TGTGCCAGCAGTCTTACTGCGAGGGGGGAGCTTCAGCCCCAGCATTTT. It specifies CASSLTARGELQPQHF.

This clonotype was found many times. This chain connects TRBV12-3 or TRBV12-4 to TRBJ2-1; 9 bases are shared with TRBD2. The length of the CDR3 is 14 residues. Trimming removed 5 bases from V and 10 bases from J; junction bases left unmatched: 9. The CDR3 here is CASSPPSGVWEQFF. As DNA, the CDR3 is TGTGCCAGCAGTCCGCCTAGCGGGGTATGGGAGCAGTTCTTC.

This clonotype was detected a few times. As DNA, the CDR3 is TGTGCCAGCAGGGAGGGGGCGGGGAATCAGCCCCAGCATTTT. Translating it yields CASREGAGNQPQHF. The V and J genes are TRBV27 and TRBJ1-5; TRBD1 aligns across 7 bases. Germline V gene sequence: CDR1 MNHEY, CDR2 SMNVEV (reference sequence). This CDR3 contains 14 residues. V lost 6 bases and J lost 4; bases outside the gene matches: 6.

There are many counts of this clonotype. This rearrangement joins TRBV10-3 to TRBJ2-1, with D hard to call. The V and J ends lost 0 bases and 6 bases respectively, with 15 bases between them. The CDR3 sequence is 16 residues long. Germline V gene data show CDR1 as ENHRY and CDR2 as SYGVKD. The CDR3 is CAISESLAVGGNEQFF. In DNA, the CDR3 is TGTGCCATCAGTGAGTCATTGGCTGTGGGTGGCAATGAGCAGTTCTTC.

This clonotype was seen only a few times. The chain combines TRBV3-1 with TRBJ1-2; no clear D gene. Germline V gene sequence: CDR1 LGHDT, CDR2 YNNKEL (reference sequence). This CDR3 is 15 amino acids long. Between the trimmed V and J ends, which lost 0 bases and 7 bases, there was a span of 15 bases. The DNA of the CDR3 is TGTGCCAGCAGCCAAGAAGGTAGCCAGCAAACTGGCTACACCTTC. It yields the protein CASSQEGSQQTGYTF.

In its sample, this clonotype was seen many times. V is TRBV7-2 and J is TRBJ2-3; D call uncertain. CDR3 size: 16 residues. Trimming took 1 base from V and 0 from J, leaving 11 bases between them. Germline V CDR1 and CDR2: SGHTA, FQGNSA. In DNA, the CDR3 is TGTGCCAGCAGCTTAGGCAGGCGTTATAGCACAGATACGCAGTATTTT. Amino acid sequence: CASSLGRRYSTDTQYF.

The V and J genes are TRBV12-3 or TRBV12-4 and TRBJ1-1; D ambiguous. The CDR3 runs to 14 residues. Trimming shortened V by 7 bases and J by 0 bases, and 12 bases separated the two germline ends. The DNA of the CDR3 is TGTGCCAGCAAGAGGAGAGTGCTGAACACTGAAGCTTTCTTT. Residues: CASKRRVLNTEAFF.